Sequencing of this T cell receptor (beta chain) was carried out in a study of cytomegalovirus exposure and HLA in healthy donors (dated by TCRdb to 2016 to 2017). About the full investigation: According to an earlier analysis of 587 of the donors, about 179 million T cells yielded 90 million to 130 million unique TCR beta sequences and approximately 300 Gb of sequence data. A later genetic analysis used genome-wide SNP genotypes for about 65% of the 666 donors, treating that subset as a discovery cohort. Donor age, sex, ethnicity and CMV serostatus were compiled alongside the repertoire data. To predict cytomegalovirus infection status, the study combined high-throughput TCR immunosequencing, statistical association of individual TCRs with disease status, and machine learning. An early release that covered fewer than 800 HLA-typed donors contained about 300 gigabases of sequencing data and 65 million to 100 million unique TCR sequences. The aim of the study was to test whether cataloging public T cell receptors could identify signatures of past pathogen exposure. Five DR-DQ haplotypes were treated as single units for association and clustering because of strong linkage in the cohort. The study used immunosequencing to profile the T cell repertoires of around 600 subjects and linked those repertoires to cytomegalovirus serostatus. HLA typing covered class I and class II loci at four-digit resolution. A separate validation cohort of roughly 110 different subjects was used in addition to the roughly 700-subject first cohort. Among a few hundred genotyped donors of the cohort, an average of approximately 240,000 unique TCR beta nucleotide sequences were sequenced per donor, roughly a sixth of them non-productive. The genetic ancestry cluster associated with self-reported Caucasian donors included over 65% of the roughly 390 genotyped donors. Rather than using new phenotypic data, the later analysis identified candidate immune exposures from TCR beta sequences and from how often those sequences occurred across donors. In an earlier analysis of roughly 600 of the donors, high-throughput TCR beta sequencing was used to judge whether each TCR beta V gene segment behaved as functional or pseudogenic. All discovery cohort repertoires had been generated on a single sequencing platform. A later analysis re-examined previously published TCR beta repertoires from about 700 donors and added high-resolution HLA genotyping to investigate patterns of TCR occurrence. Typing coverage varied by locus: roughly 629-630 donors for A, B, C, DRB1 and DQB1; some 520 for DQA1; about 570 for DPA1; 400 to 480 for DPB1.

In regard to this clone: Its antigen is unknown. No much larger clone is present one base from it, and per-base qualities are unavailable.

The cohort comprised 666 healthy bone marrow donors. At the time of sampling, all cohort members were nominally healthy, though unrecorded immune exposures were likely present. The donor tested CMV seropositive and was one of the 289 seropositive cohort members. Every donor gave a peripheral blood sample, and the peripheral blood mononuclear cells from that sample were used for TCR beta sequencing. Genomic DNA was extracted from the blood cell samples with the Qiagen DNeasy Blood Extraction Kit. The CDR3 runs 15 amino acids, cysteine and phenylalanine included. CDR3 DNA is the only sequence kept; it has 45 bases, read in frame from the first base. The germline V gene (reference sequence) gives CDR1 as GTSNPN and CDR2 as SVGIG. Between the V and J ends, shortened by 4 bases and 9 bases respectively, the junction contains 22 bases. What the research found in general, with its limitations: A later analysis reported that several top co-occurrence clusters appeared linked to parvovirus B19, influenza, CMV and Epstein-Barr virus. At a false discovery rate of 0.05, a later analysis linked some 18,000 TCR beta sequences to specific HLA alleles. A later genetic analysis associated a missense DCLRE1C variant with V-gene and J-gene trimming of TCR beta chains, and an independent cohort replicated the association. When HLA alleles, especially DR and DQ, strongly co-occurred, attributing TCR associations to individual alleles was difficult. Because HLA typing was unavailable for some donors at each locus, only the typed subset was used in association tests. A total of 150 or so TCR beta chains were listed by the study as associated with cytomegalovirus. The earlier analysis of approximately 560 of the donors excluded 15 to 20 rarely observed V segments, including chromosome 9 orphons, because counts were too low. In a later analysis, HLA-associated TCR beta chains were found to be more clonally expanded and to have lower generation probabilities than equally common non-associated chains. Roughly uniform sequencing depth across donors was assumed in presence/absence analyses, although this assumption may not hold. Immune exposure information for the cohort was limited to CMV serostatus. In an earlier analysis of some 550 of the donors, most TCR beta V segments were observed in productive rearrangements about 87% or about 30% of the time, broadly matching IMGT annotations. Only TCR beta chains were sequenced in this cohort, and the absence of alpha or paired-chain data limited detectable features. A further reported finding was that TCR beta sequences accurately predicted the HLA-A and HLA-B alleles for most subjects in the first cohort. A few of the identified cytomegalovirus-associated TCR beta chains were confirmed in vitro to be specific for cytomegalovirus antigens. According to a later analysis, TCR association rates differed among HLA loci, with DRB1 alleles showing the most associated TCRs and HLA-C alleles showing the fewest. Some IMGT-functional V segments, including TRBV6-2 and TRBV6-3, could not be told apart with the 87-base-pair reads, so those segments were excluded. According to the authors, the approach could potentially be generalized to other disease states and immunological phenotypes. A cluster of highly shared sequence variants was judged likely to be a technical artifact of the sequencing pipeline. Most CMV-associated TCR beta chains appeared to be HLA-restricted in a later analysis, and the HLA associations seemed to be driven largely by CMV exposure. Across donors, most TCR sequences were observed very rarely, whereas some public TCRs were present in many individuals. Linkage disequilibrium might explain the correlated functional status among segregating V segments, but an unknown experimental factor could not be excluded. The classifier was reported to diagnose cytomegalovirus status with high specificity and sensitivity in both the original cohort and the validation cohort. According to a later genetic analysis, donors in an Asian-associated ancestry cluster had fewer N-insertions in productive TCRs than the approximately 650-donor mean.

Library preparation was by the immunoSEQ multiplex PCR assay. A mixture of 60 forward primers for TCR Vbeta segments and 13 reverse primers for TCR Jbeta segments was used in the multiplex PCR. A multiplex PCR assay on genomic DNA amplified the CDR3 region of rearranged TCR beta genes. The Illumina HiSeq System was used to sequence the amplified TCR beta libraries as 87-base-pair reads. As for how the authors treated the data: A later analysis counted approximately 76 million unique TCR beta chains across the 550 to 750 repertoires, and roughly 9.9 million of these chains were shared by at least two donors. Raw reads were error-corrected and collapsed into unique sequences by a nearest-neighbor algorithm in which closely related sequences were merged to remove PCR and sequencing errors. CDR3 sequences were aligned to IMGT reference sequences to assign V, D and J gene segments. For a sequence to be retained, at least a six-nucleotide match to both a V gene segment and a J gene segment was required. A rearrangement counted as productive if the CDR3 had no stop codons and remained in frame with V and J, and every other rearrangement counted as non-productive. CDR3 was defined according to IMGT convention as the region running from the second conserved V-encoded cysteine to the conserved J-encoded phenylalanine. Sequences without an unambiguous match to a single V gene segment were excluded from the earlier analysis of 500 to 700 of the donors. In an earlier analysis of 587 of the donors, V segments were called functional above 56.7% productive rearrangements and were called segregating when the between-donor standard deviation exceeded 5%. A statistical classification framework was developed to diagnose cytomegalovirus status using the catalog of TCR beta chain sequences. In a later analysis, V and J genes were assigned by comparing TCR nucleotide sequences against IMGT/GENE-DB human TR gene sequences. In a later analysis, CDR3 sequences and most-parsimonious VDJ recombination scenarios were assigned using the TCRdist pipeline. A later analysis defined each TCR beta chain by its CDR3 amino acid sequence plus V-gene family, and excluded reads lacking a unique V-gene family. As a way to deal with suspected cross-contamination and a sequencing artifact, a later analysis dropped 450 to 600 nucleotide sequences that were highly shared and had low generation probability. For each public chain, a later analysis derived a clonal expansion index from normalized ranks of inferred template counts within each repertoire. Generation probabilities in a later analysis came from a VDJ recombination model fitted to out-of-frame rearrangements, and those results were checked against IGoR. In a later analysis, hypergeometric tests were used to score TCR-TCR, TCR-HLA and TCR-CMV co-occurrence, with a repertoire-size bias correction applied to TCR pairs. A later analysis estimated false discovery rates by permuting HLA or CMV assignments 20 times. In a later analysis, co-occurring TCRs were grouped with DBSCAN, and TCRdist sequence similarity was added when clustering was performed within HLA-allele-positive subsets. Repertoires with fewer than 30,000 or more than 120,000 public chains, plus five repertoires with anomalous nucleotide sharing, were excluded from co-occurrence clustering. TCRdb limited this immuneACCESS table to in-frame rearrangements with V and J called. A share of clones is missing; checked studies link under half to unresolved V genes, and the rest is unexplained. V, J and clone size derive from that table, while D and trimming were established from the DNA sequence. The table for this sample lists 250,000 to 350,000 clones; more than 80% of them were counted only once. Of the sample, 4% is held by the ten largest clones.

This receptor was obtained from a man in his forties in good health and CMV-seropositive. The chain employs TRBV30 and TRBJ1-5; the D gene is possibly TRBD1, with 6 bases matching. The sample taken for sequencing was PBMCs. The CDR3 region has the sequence CAWTLPTGSISPQHF. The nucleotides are TGTGCCTGGACTCTTCCCACAGGGTCTATCTCGCCCCAGCATTTT.